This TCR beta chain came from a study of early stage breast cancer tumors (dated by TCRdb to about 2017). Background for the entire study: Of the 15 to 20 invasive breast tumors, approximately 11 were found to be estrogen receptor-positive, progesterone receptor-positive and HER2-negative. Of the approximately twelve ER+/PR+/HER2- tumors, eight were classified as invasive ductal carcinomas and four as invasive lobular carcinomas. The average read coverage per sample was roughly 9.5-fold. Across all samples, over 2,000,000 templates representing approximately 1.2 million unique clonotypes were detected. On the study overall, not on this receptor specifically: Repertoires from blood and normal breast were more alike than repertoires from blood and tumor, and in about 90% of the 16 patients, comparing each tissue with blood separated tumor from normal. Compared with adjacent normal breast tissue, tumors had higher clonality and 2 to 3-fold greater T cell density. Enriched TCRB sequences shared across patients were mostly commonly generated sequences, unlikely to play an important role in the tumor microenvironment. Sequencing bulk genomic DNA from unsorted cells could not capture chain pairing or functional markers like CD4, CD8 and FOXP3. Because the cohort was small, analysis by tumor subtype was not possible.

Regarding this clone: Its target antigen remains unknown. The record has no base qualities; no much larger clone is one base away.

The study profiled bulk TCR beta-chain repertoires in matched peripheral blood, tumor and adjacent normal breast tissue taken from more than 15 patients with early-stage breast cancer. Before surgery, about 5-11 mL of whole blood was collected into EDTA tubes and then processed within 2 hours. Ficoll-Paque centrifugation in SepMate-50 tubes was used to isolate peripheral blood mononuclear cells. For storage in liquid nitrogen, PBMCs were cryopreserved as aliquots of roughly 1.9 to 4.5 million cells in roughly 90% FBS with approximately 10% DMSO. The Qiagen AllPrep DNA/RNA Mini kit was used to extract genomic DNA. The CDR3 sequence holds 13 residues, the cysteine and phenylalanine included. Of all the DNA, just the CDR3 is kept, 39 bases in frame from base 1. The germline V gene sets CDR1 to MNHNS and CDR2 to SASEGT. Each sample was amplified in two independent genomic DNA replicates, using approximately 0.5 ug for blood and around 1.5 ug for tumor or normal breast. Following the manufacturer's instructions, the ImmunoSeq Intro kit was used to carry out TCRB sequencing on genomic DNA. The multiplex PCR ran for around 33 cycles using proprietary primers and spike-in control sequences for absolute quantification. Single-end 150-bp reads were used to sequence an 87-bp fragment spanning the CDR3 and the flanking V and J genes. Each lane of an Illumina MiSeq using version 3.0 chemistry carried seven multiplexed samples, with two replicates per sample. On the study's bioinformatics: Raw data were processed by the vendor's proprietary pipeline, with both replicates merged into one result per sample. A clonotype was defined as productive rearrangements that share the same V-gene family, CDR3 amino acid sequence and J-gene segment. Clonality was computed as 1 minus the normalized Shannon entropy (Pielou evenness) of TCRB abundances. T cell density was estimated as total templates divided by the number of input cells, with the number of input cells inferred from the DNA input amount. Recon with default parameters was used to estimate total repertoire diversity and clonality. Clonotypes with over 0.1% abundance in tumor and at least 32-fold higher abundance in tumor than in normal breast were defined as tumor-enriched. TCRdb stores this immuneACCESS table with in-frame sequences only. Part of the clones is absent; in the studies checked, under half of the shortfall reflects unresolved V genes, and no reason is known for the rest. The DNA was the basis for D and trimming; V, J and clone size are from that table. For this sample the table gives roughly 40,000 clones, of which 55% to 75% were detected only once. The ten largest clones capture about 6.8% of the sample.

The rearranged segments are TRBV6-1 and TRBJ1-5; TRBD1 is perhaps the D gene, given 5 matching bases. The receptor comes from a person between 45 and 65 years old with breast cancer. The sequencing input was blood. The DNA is TGTGCGATTAGACAGCTTAGCAATCAGCCCCAGCATTTT. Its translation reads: CAIRQLSNQPQHF.